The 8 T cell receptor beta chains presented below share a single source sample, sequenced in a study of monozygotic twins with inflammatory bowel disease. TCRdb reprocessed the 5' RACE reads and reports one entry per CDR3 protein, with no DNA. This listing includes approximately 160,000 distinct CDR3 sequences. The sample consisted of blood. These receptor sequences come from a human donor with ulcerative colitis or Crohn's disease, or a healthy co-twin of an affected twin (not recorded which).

CDR3 residues: CSARDFGQPNTEAFF. The chain is built from TRBV20-1 and TRBJ1-1; TCRdb's D call, TRBD1, is unchecked because there is no DNA. CDR3 size: 15 residues. From germline, CDR1 is DFQATT and CDR2 SNEGSKA (reference sequence).

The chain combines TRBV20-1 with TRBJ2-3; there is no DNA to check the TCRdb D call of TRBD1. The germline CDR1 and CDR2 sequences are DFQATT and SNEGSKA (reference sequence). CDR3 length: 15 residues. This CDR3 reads CSARDPRDGTDTQYF.

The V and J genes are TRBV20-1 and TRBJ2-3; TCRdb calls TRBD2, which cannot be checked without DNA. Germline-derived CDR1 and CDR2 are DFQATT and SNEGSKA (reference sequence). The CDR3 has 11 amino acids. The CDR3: CRVAGRDTQYF.

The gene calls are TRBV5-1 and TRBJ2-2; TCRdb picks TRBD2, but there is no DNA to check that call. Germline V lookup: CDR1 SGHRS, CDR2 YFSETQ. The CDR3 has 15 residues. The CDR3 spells CASSVSGRDTGELFF.

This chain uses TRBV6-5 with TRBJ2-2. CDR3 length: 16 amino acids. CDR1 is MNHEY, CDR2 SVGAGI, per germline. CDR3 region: CASSYLGGGSTGELFF.

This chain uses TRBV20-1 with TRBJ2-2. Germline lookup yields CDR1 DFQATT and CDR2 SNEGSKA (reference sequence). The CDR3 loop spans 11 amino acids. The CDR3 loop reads CSAAISGELFF.

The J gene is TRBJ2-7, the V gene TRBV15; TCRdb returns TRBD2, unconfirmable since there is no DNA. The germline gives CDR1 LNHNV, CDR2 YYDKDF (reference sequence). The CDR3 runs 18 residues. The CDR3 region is CATSRNLAGEIFSYEQYF.

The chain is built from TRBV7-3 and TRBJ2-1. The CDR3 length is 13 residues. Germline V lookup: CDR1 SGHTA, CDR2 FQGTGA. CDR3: CASSLLSRNEQFF.